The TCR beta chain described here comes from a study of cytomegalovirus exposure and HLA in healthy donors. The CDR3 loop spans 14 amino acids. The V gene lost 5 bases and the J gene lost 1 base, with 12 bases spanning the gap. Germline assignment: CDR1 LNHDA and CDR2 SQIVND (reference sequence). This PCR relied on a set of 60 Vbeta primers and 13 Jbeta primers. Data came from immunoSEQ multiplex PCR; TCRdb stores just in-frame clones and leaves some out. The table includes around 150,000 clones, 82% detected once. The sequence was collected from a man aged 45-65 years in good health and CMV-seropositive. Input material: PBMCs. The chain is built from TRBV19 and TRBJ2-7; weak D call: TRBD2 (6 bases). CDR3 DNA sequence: TGTGCCAGTAGTGCCGGGACTGGTTCCTACGAGCAGTACTTC. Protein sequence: CASSAGTGSYEQYF.